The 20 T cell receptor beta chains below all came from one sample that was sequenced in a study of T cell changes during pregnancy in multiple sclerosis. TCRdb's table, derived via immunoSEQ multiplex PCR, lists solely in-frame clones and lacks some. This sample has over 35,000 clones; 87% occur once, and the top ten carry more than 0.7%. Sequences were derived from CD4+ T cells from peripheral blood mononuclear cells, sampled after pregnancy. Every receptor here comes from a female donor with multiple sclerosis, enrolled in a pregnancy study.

This CDR3 is CASSPGTPSGANVLTF. CDR3 in DNA: TGTGCCAGCAGCCCCGGGACACCCTCTGGGGCCAACGTCCTGACTTTC. V and J are TRBV7-9 and TRBJ2-6, with D possibly TRBD1 on 6 matching bases. In germline, CDR1 is SEHNR, CDR2 FQNEAQ (reference sequence). Trimming removed 5 bases from V and 0 bases from J, with 11 bases in between. The CDR3 runs to 16 residues.

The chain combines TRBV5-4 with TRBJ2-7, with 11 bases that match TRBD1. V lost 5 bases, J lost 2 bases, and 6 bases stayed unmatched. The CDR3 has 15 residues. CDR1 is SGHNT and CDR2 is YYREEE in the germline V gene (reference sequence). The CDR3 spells CASSAPGQGAYEQYF. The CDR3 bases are TGTGCCAGCAGTGCCCCGGGACAGGGGGCCTACGAGCAGTACTTC.

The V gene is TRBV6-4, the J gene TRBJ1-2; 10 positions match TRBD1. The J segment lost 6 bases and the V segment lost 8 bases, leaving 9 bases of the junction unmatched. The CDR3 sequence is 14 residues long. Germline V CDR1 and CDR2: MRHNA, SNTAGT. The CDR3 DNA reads TGTGCCAGCGGAGACAGGGGGCCACGGGATGGCTACACCTTC. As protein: CASGDRGPRDGYTF.

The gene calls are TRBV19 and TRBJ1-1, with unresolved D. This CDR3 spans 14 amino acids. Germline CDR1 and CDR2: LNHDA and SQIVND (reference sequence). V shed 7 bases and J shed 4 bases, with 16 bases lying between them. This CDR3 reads CASIEKRGSTEAFF. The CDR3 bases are TGTGCCAGTATCGAGAAGCGAGGGAGCACTGAAGCTTTCTTT.

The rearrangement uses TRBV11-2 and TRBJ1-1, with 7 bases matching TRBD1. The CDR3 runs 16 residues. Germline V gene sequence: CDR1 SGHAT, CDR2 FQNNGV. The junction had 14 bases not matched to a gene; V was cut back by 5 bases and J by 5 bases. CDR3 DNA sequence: TGTGCCAGCAGCCCCAGACAGGGTTTCGTTTATACTGAAGCTTTCTTT. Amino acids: CASSPRQGFVYTEAFF. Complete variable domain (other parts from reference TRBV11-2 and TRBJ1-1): EAGVAQSPRYKIIEKRQSVAFWCNPISGHATLYWYQQILGQGPKLLIQFQNNGVVDDSQLPKDRFSAERLKGVDSTLKIQPAKLEDSAVYLCASSPRQGFVYTEAFFGQGTRLTVV.

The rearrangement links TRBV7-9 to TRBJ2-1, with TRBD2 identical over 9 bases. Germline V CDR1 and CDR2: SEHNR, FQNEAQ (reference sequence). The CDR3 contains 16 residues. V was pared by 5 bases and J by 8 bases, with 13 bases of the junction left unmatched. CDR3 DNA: TGTGCCAGCAGCCCCCTGGTCCTAGCGGGGAGGGATGAGCAGTTCTTC. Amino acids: CASSPLVLAGRDEQFF.

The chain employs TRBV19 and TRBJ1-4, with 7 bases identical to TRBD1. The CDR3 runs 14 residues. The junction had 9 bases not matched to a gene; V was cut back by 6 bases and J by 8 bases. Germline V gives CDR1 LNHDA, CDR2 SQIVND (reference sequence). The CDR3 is CASSPWDSIEKLFF. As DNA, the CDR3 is TGTGCCAGTAGCCCCTGGGACAGTATAGAAAAACTGTTTTTT.

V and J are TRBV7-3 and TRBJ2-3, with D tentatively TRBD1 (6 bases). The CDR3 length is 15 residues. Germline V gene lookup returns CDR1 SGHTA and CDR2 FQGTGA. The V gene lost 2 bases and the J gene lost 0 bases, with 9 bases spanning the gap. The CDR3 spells CASSLGTRSTDTQYF. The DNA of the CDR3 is TGTGCCAGCAGCTTAGGGACACGCAGCACAGATACGCAGTATTTT.

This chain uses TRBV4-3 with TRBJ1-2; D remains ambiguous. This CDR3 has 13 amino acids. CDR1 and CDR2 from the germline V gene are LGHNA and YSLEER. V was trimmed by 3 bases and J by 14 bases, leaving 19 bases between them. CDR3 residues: CASSQVSNGEETF. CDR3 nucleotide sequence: TGCGCCAGCAGCCAGGTTTCGAACGGGGAAGAGACCTTC.

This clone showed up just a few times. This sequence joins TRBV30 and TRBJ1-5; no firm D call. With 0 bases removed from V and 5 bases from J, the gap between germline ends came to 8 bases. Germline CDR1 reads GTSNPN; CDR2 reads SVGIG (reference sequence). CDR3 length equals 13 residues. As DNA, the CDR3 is TGTGCCTGGAGTGTCAACAGAGATCAGCCCCAGCATTTT. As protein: CAWSVNRDQPQHF.

CDR3 nucleotides: TGCGCCAGCAGCCCTACTTCTCAAGAGACCCAGTACTTC. As protein: CASSPTSQETQYF. The chain combines TRBV10-2 with TRBJ2-5; D unclear. The CDR3 spans 13 residues. Trimming removed 6 bases from V and 2 bases from J, with 10 bases in between. Germline assignment: CDR1 WSHSY and CDR2 SAAADI.

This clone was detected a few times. Here the CDR3 reads CASSLDIYGYTF. The CDR3 region has the DNA TGCGCCAGCAGCTTGGACATCTATGGCTACACCTTC. The chain is built from TRBV5-1 and TRBJ1-2; D is unclear. The germline CDR1 and CDR2 sequences are SGHRS and YFSETQ. The CDR3 is 12 residues long. V shed 0 bases and J shed 4 bases, with 4 bases lying between them.

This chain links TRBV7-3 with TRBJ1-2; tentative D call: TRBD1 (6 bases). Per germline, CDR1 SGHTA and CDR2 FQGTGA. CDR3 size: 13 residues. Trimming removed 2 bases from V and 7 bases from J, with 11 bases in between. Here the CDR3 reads CASSLEQGSGYTF. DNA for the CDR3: TGTGCCAGCAGCTTAGAACAGGGCTCTGGCTACACCTTC. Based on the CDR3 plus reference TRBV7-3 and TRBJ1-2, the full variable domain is GAGVSQTPSNKVTEKGKYVELRCDPISGHTALYWYRQSLGQGPEFLIYFQGTGAADDSGLPNDRFFAVRPEGSVSTLKIQRTERGDSAVYLCASSLEQGSGYTFGSGTRLTVV.

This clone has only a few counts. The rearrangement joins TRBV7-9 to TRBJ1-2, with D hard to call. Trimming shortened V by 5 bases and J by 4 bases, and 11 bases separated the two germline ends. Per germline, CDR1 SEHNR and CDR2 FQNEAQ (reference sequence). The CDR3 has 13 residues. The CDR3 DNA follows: TGTGCCAGCAGCCCAGGCCAGAGCTATGGCTACACCTTC. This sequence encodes CASSPGQSYGYTF.

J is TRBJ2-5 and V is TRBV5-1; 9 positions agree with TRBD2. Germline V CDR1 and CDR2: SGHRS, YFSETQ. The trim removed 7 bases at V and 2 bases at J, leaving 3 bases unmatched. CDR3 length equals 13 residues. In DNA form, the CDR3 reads TGCGCCAGCGGGCGGGGGGGGCAAGAGACCCAGTACTTC. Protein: CASGRGGQETQYF. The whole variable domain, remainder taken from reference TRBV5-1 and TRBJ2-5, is KAGVTQTPRYLIKTRGQQVTLSCSPISGHRSVSWYQQTPGQGLQFLFEYFSETQRNKGNFPGRFSGRQFSNSRSEMNVSTLELGDSALYLCASGRGGQETQYFGPGTRLLVL.

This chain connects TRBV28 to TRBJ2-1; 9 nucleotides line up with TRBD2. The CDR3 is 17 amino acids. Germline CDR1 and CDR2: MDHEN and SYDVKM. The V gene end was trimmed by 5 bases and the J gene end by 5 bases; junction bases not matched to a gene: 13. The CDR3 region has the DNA TGTGCCAGCAGTCTCTATGGGGGCGGGGGGGCCGACAATGAGCAGTTCTTC. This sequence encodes CASSLYGGGGADNEQFF.

CDR3 in DNA: TGTGCCATCAGTGCGCAGCAGGGTGGCCCAGATACGCAGTATTTT. Its protein is CAISAQQGGPDTQYF. The chain combines TRBV10-3 with TRBJ2-3, with D possibly TRBD1 on 5 matching bases. Germline values: CDR1 ENHRY, CDR2 SYGVKD. The CDR3 loop spans 15 amino acids. V lost 4 bases to trimming and J lost 4 bases, with 15 bases between them.

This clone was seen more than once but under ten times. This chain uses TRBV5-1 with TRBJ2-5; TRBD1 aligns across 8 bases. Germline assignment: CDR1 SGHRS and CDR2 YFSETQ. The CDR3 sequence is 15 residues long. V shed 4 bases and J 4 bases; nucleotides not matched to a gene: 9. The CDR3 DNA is TGCGCCAGCAGCCCAATGGGTGGACAGGGAGAGACCCAGTACTTC. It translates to CASSPMGGQGETQYF.

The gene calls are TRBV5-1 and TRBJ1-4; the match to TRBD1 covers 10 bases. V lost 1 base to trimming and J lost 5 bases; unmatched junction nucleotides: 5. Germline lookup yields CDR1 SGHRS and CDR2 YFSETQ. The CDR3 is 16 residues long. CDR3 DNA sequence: TGCGCCAGCAGCTTGTCGGGGGACAGGGGCAATGAAAAACTGTTTTTT. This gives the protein CASSLSGDRGNEKLFF.

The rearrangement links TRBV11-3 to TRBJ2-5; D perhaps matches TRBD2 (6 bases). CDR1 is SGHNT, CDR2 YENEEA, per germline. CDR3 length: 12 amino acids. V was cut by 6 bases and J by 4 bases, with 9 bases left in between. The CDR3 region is CASRDYGETQYF. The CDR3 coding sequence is TGTGCCAGCAGGGACTATGGAGAGACCCAGTACTTC.